These 30 T cell receptor beta chains originate from one sample sequenced in a study of sequential checkpoint blockade in melanoma. Treatment noted: randomized to nivolumab then ipilimumab (arm A) or the reverse (arm B). The method was immunoSEQ multiplex PCR; TCRdb's version includes in-frame clones alone and lacks a portion of them. The sample contains some 26,000 clones, roughly 73% of which appear only once. The sample here was CD8+ T cells sorted from blood (inferred from file names), taken from a patient given nivolumab and ipilimumab in sequence. These receptors came from a human donor with melanoma.

This chain joins TRBV28 and TRBJ2-7, with no clear D. Looked up from germline, CDR1 is MDHEN and CDR2 is SYDVKM. This CDR3 spans 14 amino acids. Trimming shortened V by 3 bases and J by 6 bases, and 15 bases separated the two germline ends. This CDR3 is CASSFMALFAEQYF. CDR3 DNA sequence: TGTGCCAGCAGTTTTATGGCTCTGTTCGCCGAGCAGTACTTC.

The chain has TRBV19 and TRBJ2-1; TRBD2 matches at 13 bases. V lost 5 bases and J lost 10; bases outside the gene matches: 17. The CDR3 sequence is 18 residues long. The germline V gene has CDR1 LNHDA and CDR2 SQIVND (reference sequence). This CDR3 reads CASSLWTSGRLGAGEQFF. CDR3 DNA: TGTGCCAGTAGTCTATGGACTAGCGGGAGACTTGGCGCCGGGGAGCAGTTCTTC.

The chain is built from TRBV27 and TRBJ1-2; D not certain. CDR3 length: 13 amino acids. The V end lost 5 bases, the J end lost 2 bases, and 9 bases lay between the germline ends. CDR1 is MNHEY, CDR2 SMNVEV, per germline (reference sequence). CDR3 nucleotide sequence: TGTGCCAGCAGTCCACGTCGGAACTATGGCTACACCTTC. Its protein is CASSPRRNYGYTF.

The chain couples TRBV27 to TRBJ2-7, with D possibly being TRBD1 (5 bases). The V and J ends lost 4 bases and 6 bases respectively, with 10 bases between them. The CDR3 consists of 12 residues. Germline V gives CDR1 MNHEY, CDR2 SMNVEV (reference sequence). In nucleotides, the CDR3 is TGTGCCAGCAGTTCTCAAAGGGGCGAGCAGTACTTC. Residues: CASSSQRGEQYF.

V usage is TRBV19 and J usage is TRBJ1-2; possible D gene TRBD1, 5 bases. The germline V gene has CDR1 LNHDA and CDR2 SQIVND (reference sequence). Trimming shortened V by 5 bases and J by 5 bases, and 15 bases separated the two germline ends. The CDR3 has 14 residues. The CDR3 nucleotides read TGTGCCAGTAGTTGGGGGGTTCCTAGATATGGCTACACCTTC. The encoded protein is CASSWGVPRYGYTF.

The chain employs TRBV5-4 and TRBJ2-7; tentative D call: TRBD2 (5 bases). Germline V gene data show CDR1 as SGHNT and CDR2 as YYREEE (reference sequence). V was shortened by 3 bases and J by 6 bases, with 16 bases between the two germline ends. The CDR3 spans 14 residues. For the CDR3, the DNA is TGTGCCAGCAGCTCCTTCGGGGAATCGGCCGAGCAGTACTTC. This sequence encodes CASSSFGESAEQYF.

The chain employs TRBV9 and TRBJ1-2, with D tentatively TRBD1 (6 bases). Deletions cut 4 bases from V and 6 bases from J, with 19 bases between. Germline-derived CDR1 and CDR2 are SGDLS and YYNGEE. CDR3 length equals 15 residues. The CDR3 here is CASSLEGGRENGYTF. CDR3 DNA sequence: TGTGCCAGCAGCCTCGAGGGGGGGCGCGAGAATGGCTACACCTTC. The full variable domain, in which reference TRBV9 and TRBJ1-2 provide the parts outside the CDR3, is DSGVTQTPKHLITATGQRVTLRCSPRSGDLSVYWYQQSLDQGLQFLIQYYNGEERAKGNILERFSAQQFPDLHSELNLSSLELGDSALYFCASSLEGGRENGYTFGSGTRLTVV.

The rearrangement links TRBV2 to TRBJ2-7; D unclear. V gave up 3 bases and J gave up 2 bases, with 5 bases separating them. This CDR3 comprises 12 residues. Germline-derived CDR1 and CDR2 are SNHLY and FYNNEI. The CDR3 loop is CASSDSPYEQYF. The CDR3 DNA sequence: TGTGCCAGCAGTGACTCCCCCTACGAGCAGTACTTC.

The chain links TRBV6-5 to TRBJ1-2; perhaps TRBD1 as D (6 bases). This CDR3 has 15 amino acids. Trimming removed 2 bases from V and 4 bases from J, with 14 bases in between. Germline V gene lookup returns CDR1 MNHEY and CDR2 SVGAGI. The CDR3 loop reads CASSYDILTGYGYTF. CDR3 coding DNA: TGTGCCAGCAGTTACGATATTCTGACAGGCTATGGCTACACCTTC.

This rearrangement joins TRBV6-5 to TRBJ2-1; 7 bases fit TRBD2. The ends lost 4 bases at V and 9 bases at J; junction bases unmatched: 15. CDR1 and CDR2 from the germline V gene are MNHEY and SVGAGI. The CDR3 totals 16 residues. Here the CDR3 DNA reads TGTGCCAGCAGTTCCCCCCGGGGAGGGCCGGAGGTTGAGCAGTTCTTC. Amino acids: CASSSPRGGPEVEQFF.

The chain couples TRBV27 to TRBJ2-7; 8 nucleotides agree with TRBD2. The CDR3 length is 14 residues. V trimming: 0 bases; J trimming: 4 bases; junction bases outside the gene matches: 2. Germline V gives CDR1 MNHEY, CDR2 SMNVEV (reference sequence). The CDR3 spells CASSLSSGGYEQYF. The CDR3 DNA reads as TGTGCCAGCAGTTTATCGTCGGGGGGGTACGAGCAGTACTTC.

V and J are TRBV19 and TRBJ2-7, with D perhaps matching TRBD2 (5 bases). The CDR3 is 16 residues long. Germline values: CDR1 LNHDA, CDR2 SQIVND (reference sequence). V lost 3 bases, J lost 2 bases, and 17 bases lay in between. CDR3 nucleotide sequence: TGTGCCAGTAGTATTACTTTCCGGGGATTAACCTACGAGCAGTACTTC. Encoded protein: CASSITFRGLTYEQYF.

This clone was seen only once. In DNA, the CDR3 is TGCGCCAGCAGCCAAGGAGGACAGGGAGAAGCTGAAGCTTTCTTT. Translation gives CASSQGGQGEAEAFF. This chain links TRBV4-1 with TRBJ1-1; 8 bases match TRBD1. The germline V gene encodes CDR1 MGHRA and CDR2 YSYEKL. Losses at the gene ends were 1 base for V and 6 bases for J; bases not matched to a gene: 7. The CDR3 loop spans 15 amino acids.

V and J are TRBV28 and TRBJ2-7; TRBD1 matches at 10 bases. Germline V gene data show CDR1 as MDHEN and CDR2 as SYDVKM. This CDR3 has 16 residues. V trimming: 3 bases; J trimming: 3 bases; junction bases outside the gene matches: 8. Here the CDR3 reads CASSFLDRGTVYEQYF. CDR3 nucleotide sequence: TGTGCCAGCAGTTTTCTGGACAGGGGGACGGTCTACGAGCAGTACTTC.

The V and J genes are TRBV7-3 and TRBJ2-1; 11 bases align to TRBD2. CDR1 is SGHTA, CDR2 FQGTGA, per germline. The J segment lost 4 bases and the V segment lost 2 bases, leaving 1 base of the junction unmatched. This CDR3 comprises 15 residues. The CDR3 loop reads CASSLGTSGYNEQFF. The DNA of the CDR3 is TGTGCCAGCAGCTTAGGGACTAGCGGATACAATGAGCAGTTCTTC.

This chain connects TRBV4-2 to TRBJ1-2, with 7 bases that match TRBD1. V lost 0 bases, J lost 6 bases, and 10 bases stayed unmatched. CDR1 is LGHNA and CDR2 is YNFKEQ in the germline V gene. The CDR3 covers 16 residues. DNA of the CDR3: TGTGCCAGCAGCCAAGATCTACAGGGGACATTTGATGGCTACACCTTC. Its translation: CASSQDLQGTFDGYTF.

The gene calls are TRBV5-6 and TRBJ1-6; D ambiguous. CDR1 and CDR2 from the germline V gene are SGHDT and YYEEEE. The CDR3 is 16 amino acids. The ends were cut back, 4 bases at V and 0 bases at J, with 11 bases in the middle. The CDR3 nucleotides are TGTGCCAGCAGCCTGGACGGTAGCTCCTATAATTCACCCCTCCACTTT. Its translation is CASSLDGSSYNSPLHF.

The sample holds one count of this clone. V and J are TRBV7-2 and TRBJ2-7, with 9 bases matching TRBD1. The germline V gene has CDR1 SGHTA and CDR2 FQGNSA. This CDR3 spans 15 amino acids. J lost 6 bases, V lost 4 bases, and 10 bases had no gene match. In nucleotides, the CDR3 is TGTGCCAGCAGCTGGGGCGTTGGGACAGGGACCGAGCAGTACTTC. Translated: CASSWGVGTGTEQYF.

J is TRBJ1-1 and V is TRBV29-1, with unresolved D. This CDR3 region has 13 residues. The V and J ends lost 7 bases and 7 bases respectively, with 19 bases between them. Germline CDR1 is SQVTM and CDR2 is ANQGSEA. The CDR3 reads CSGLPGLEGEAFF. In DNA form, the CDR3 reads TGCAGCGGCCTCCCCGGGCTCGAGGGTGAAGCTTTCTTT.

The rearrangement joins TRBV5-8 to TRBJ1-1, with 10 bases that match TRBD1. J gave up 3 bases and V 2 bases, and 4 bases lay outside the gene matches. The CDR3 covers 15 residues. Germline values: CDR1 SGHTS, CDR2 YDEGEE. CDR3 sequence: CASSLGTGAYTEAFF. The CDR3 DNA follows: TGTGCCAGCAGCTTAGGGACAGGGGCGTACACTGAAGCTTTCTTT.

The chain joins TRBV4-3 to TRBJ2-1; no clear D. The CDR3 extends over 13 amino acids. Germline V CDR1 and CDR2: LGHNA, YSLEER. Trimming cost V 6 bases and J 3 bases, with 9 bases left between them. The CDR3 DNA reads as TGCGCCAGCAGTGGCTTCCTCTACAATGAGCAGTTCTTC. Amino acids: CASSGFLYNEQFF.

The table lists this clone with a few counts. The chain's CDR3 is CASSFSQPYEQYF. CDR3 in DNA: TGTGCCAGCAGCTTCTCACAGCCCTACGAGCAGTACTTC. The chain is built from TRBV7-6 and TRBJ2-7; unclear D gene. The V gene's germline CDR1 is SGHVS and CDR2 FNYEAQ. V dropped 3 bases and J dropped 2 bases, with 8 bases sitting between them. The CDR3 loop spans 13 amino acids.

The chain uses TRBV4-1 and TRBJ2-7; TRBD1 matches at 8 bases. J was trimmed by 1 base and V by 3 bases; bases with no gene match: 8. CDR3 length equals 16 residues. CDR1 and CDR2 from the germline V gene are MGHRA and YSYEKL. The CDR3 reads CASSQGADRVSYEQYF. DNA for the CDR3: TGCGCCAGCAGCCAGGGGGCGGACAGGGTATCCTACGAGCAGTACTTC.

The chain employs TRBV5-4 and TRBJ2-1; possibly TRBD1 for D (8 bases). V lost 0 bases and J 3 bases, leaving 16 bases between the germline ends. Germline CDR1 is SGHNT and CDR2 is YYREEE (reference sequence). The CDR3 totals 17 residues. The CDR3 nucleotides read TGTGCCAGCAGCTTGGGTCCCACAGGGGGGGTCTACAATGAGCAGTTCTTC. It is translated as CASSLGPTGGVYNEQFF.

V gene TRBV7-9 combines with J gene TRBJ2-3; 8 positions match TRBD2. Unmatched junction bases numbered 6, after V lost 7 bases and J lost 3 bases. This CDR3 has 14 residues. The germline gives CDR1 SEHNR, CDR2 FQNEAQ (reference sequence). CDR3 residues: CASTQAGDTDTQYF. CDR3 bases: TGTGCCAGCACCCAAGCGGGGGATACAGATACGCAGTATTTT.

J is TRBJ2-3 and V is TRBV7-8; 10 bases match TRBD2. CDR1 and CDR2 from the germline V gene are SGHVS and FQNEAQ. The CDR3 sequence is 15 residues long. V lost 5 bases to trimming and J lost 7 bases; unmatched junction nucleotides: 9. The CDR3 DNA is TGTGCCAGCAGCCCAAGGACTAGCGGCGACAATACGCAGTATTTT. Protein sequence: CASSPRTSGDNTQYF.

In its sample, this clone ranks as medium-sized. V gene TRBV5-4 combines with J gene TRBJ2-5, with 12 positions matching TRBD2. This CDR3 region has 15 residues. Trimming cost V 4 bases and J 3 bases; bases outside gene matches: 4. Germline V CDR1 and CDR2: SGHNT, YYREEE (reference sequence). The chain's CDR3 is CASSRRTSGKETQYF. Written as DNA, the CDR3 is TGTGCCAGCAGCAGGAGGACTAGCGGGAAAGAGACCCAGTACTTC.

The chain employs TRBV4-1 and TRBJ2-1; 12 nucleotides line up with TRBD2. Trimming took 3 bases from V and 2 from J; bases not matched to a gene: 5. In germline, CDR1 is MGHRA, CDR2 YSYEKL. This CDR3 contains 17 residues. The CDR3 sequence: CASSQQTSGSPYNEQFF. The CDR3 DNA sequence: TGCGCCAGCAGCCAGCAGACTAGCGGGAGCCCCTACAATGAGCAGTTCTTC.

The chain has TRBV9 and TRBJ1-1, with TRBD1 matching 7 bases. V lost 3 bases to trimming and J lost 2 bases; unmatched junction nucleotides: 4. The CDR3 sequence is 14 residues long. Germline CDR1 is SGDLS and CDR2 is YYNGEE. CDR3 DNA sequence: TGTGCCAGCAGCGGCACAGGGGCAAACACTGAAGCTTTCTTT. As protein: CASSGTGANTEAFF.

V is TRBV7-9 and J is TRBJ1-5; D possibly corresponds to TRBD1 (6 bases). CDR1 and CDR2 (germline): SEHNR, FQNEAQ (reference sequence). Deletions cut 5 bases from V and 5 bases from J, with 19 bases between. This CDR3 comprises 16 residues. The CDR3 nucleotides are TGTGCCAGCAGCCCCGGCCCCGGACAGAGAGATCAGCCCCAGCATTTT. Translated, it gives CASSPGPGQRDQPQHF. Full variable domain (remainder filled in from reference TRBV7-9 and TRBJ1-5): DTGVSQNPRHKITKRGQNVTFRCDPISEHNRLYWYRQTLGQGPEFLTYFQNEAQLEKSRLLSDRFSAERPKGSFSTLEIQRTEQGDSAMYLCASSPGPGQRDQPQHFGDGTRLSIL.